Each of the 23 T cell receptor beta chains below was sequenced from the same sample in a study of control samples from healthy donors and cancer patients. The data were produced by immunoSEQ multiplex PCR, yet TCRdb's version contains in-frame clones alone and is incomplete. The profile shows 90,000 to 95,000 clones, around four fifths of them singletons. Specimen: blood. The source of these receptors is a man aged 25 to 45 in good health.

The chain is built from TRBV6-5 and TRBJ1-2; perhaps TRBD1 as D (5 bases). This CDR3 region has 14 residues. The germline CDR1 and CDR2 sequences are MNHEY and SVGAGI. V shed 0 bases and J shed 7 bases, with 12 bases lying between them. The CDR3 DNA is TGTGCCAGCAGTTACTCGACAGCGAGCTTTGGCTACACCTTC. Encoded protein: CASSYSTASFGYTF.

This chain joins TRBV10-3 and TRBJ2-7; TRBD1 matches at 7 bases. This CDR3 spans 15 amino acids. Germline V gives CDR1 ENHRY, CDR2 SYGVKD. V lost 4 bases and J lost 5; bases outside the gene matches: 11. The CDR3 here is CAISGGATGLNEQYF. CDR3 bases: TGTGCCATCAGTGGGGGCGCGACAGGGCTGAACGAGCAGTACTTC.

The V call is TRBV19, the J call TRBJ2-3; possibly TRBD1 for D (6 bases). Germline V CDR1 and CDR2: LNHDA, SQIVND (reference sequence). The CDR3 totals 13 residues. Trimming shortened V by 4 bases and J by 8 bases, and 13 bases separated the two germline ends. Here the CDR3 reads CASSSRDIGTQYF. The CDR3 DNA sequence: TGTGCCAGTAGTAGCCGGGACATAGGTACGCAGTATTTT.

The rearrangement uses TRBV6-5 and TRBJ1-5; possibly TRBD1 for D (6 bases). The CDR3 length is 13 residues. CDR1 is MNHEY and CDR2 is SVGAGI in the germline V gene. V lost 7 bases to trimming and J lost 4 bases, with 11 bases between them. CDR3 in amino acids: CASTTGNNQPQHF. DNA for the CDR3: TGTGCCAGCACTACAGGGAATAATCAGCCCCAGCATTTT.

The V and J genes are TRBV27 and TRBJ2-7, with 9 nucleotides matching TRBD2. Germline lookup yields CDR1 MNHEY and CDR2 SMNVEV (reference sequence). The CDR3 has 13 amino acids. V gave up 5 bases and J gave up 4 bases; unmatched junction bases: 3. The CDR3 loop reads CASSPAGGYEQYF. The DNA of the CDR3 is TGTGCCAGCAGTCCCGCGGGGGGGTACGAGCAGTACTTC.

Concerning this clone itself: The junction departs from the called germline gene at one end, perhaps through a read error. The chain has TRBV9 and TRBJ2-7, with D perhaps TRBD1 (6 bases). Germline V gives CDR1 SGDLS, CDR2 YYNGEE. The CDR3 length is 13 residues. CDR3 residues: CASSSYRVYAQYF. The CDR3 DNA reads TGTGCCAGCAGCTCTTACAGGGTTTACGCGCAGTACTTC. Filled out from reference TRBV9 and TRBJ2-7, the complete variable domain reads DSGVTQTPKHLITATGQRVTLRCSPRSGDLSVYWYQQSLDQGLQFLIQYYNGEERAKGNILERFSAQQFPDLHSELNLSSLELGDSALYFCASSSYRVYAQYFGPGTRLTVT.

V gene TRBV25-1 combines with J gene TRBJ2-5, with 7 bases matching TRBD1. Trimming cost V 2 bases and J 3 bases; bases outside gene matches: 12. The CDR3 totals 17 residues. Germline V gives CDR1 MGHDK, CDR2 SYGVNS. The CDR3 loop is CASSEVSSTGTEETQYF. The CDR3 coding sequence is TGTGCCAGCAGTGAAGTTTCCTCAACCGGGACAGAAGAGACCCAGTACTTC.

The chain recombines TRBV7-9 with TRBJ2-2; tentative D call: TRBD2 (5 bases). The CDR3 contains 15 residues. Germline V CDR1 and CDR2: SEHNR, FQNEAQ (reference sequence). Trimming took off 4 bases at V and 2 bases at J, with 11 bases between the two ends. The CDR3 spells CASSSTRANTGELFF. The CDR3, as DNA: TGTGCCAGCAGCTCAACTAGGGCCAACACCGGGGAGCTGTTTTTT.

The V and J genes are TRBV12-3 or TRBV12-4 and TRBJ2-7, with 10 bases that match TRBD1. The length of the CDR3 is 13 residues. The junction had 4 bases not matched to a gene; V was cut back by 5 bases and J by 6 bases. In nucleotides, the CDR3 is TGTGCCAGCAGTCGGGACAGGGGCGGCGAGCAGTACTTC. Translating it yields CASSRDRGGEQYF.

The chain employs TRBV5-1 and TRBJ2-7, with 9 bases fitting TRBD2. V dropped 4 bases and J dropped 3; count of bases not matched to a gene: 8. The CDR3 loop spans 15 amino acids. Germline CDR1 and CDR2: SGHRS and YFSETQ. Written as DNA, the CDR3 is TGCGCCAGCAGCAGGGACGGGACTAGCATCTACGAGCAGTACTTC. It is translated as CASSRDGTSIYEQYF.

The chain couples TRBV27 to TRBJ2-3; TRBD2 agrees at 12 bases. Per the germline V gene, CDR1 is MNHEY and CDR2 is SMNVEV (reference sequence). There are 16 residues in the CDR3. After removal of 7 bases from V and 6 bases from J, the junction contained 11 bases not matched to a gene. CDR3 loop: CASTSRLAGALDTQYF. The CDR3 DNA reads as TGTGCCAGCACCTCCCGACTAGCGGGGGCCTTGGATACGCAGTATTTT.

V is TRBV14 and J is TRBJ1-2; D might be TRBD1 (5 bases). Germline CDR1 and CDR2: SGHDN and FVKESK. The V end lost 0 bases, the J end lost 8 bases, and 16 bases lay between the germline ends. This CDR3 contains 15 residues. The CDR3 bases are TGTGCCAGCAGCCAAGATGGGGCAGGGAGTGGCGGCTACACCTTC. This translates into CASSQDGAGSGGYTF.

The chain is built from TRBV5-5 and TRBJ1-5; possible D gene TRBD1, 5 bases. The CDR3 runs 15 residues. Germline loops: CDR1 SGHKS, CDR2 YYEKEE (reference sequence). The germline V and J ends were trimmed by 0 bases and 5 bases, with 12 bases remaining between them. This chain's CDR3 is CASSLAIGGDQPQHF. DNA of the CDR3: TGTGCCAGCAGCTTGGCCATCGGGGGGGATCAGCCCCAGCATTTT.

This chain uses TRBV6-5 with TRBJ1-3; D not resolved. The germline V and J ends were trimmed by 7 bases and 0 bases, with 13 bases remaining between them. CDR1 and CDR2 (germline): MNHEY, SVGAGI. This CDR3 contains 15 residues. The CDR3 spells CASKPDGNSGNTIYF. The CDR3 region has the DNA TGTGCCAGCAAACCCGACGGCAACTCTGGAAACACCATATATTTT.

The rearrangement uses TRBV19 and TRBJ1-1; tentative D call: TRBD1 (5 bases). With 7 bases removed from V and 5 bases from J, the gap between germline ends came to 17 bases. The V gene's germline CDR1 is LNHDA and CDR2 SQIVND (reference sequence). This CDR3 is 14 amino acids long. The chain's CDR3 is CASTGGDGATEAFF. CDR3 DNA: TGTGCCAGTACGGGAGGGGACGGTGCGACTGAAGCTTTCTTT. The full variable domain, its missing parts supplied by reference TRBV19 and TRBJ1-1, is DGGITQSPKYLFRKEGQNVTLSCEQNLNHDAMYWYRQDPGQGLRLIYYSQIVNDFQKGDIAEGYSVSREKKESFPLTVTSAQKNPTAFYLCASTGGDGATEAFFGQGTRLTVV.

The genes are TRBV7-4 and TRBJ2-3; D uncertain. Per the germline V gene, CDR1 is SGHVT and CDR2 is SQSDAQ. The CDR3 covers 16 residues. The ends were cut back, 5 bases at V and 2 bases at J, with 17 bases in the middle. The CDR3 nucleotides read TGTGCCAGCAGCCACGACCCGAGGCAATCCACAGATACGCAGTATTTT. This sequence encodes CASSHDPRQSTDTQYF.

This chain uses TRBV6-5 with TRBJ1-5; the D gene is possibly TRBD1 (5 bases). Germline V CDR1 and CDR2: MNHEY, SVGAGI. The CDR3 runs to 12 residues. Trimming pared 6 bases from V and 9 bases from J, leaving 12 bases between. CDR3 nucleotides: TGTGCCAGCAGCCCAGGGTTTGGGCCCCAGCATTTT. This gives the protein CASSPGFGPQHF.

This clone was counted a single time. This chain uses TRBV9 with TRBJ1-2, with D perhaps TRBD1 (5 bases). Per the germline V gene, CDR1 is SGDLS and CDR2 is YYNGEE. V shed 0 bases and J shed 8 bases, with 17 bases lying between them. The CDR3 has 15 amino acids. This CDR3 reads CASSVGVGTAIGYTF. The CDR3 nucleotides read TGTGCCAGCAGCGTAGGAGTAGGGACGGCGATAGGCTACACCTTC. Supplemented by reference TRBV9 and TRBJ1-2, the full variable domain reads DSGVTQTPKHLITATGQRVTLRCSPRSGDLSVYWYQQSLDQGLQFLIQYYNGEERAKGNILERFSAQQFPDLHSELNLSSLELGDSALYFCASSVGVGTAIGYTFGSGTRLTVV.

This chain joins TRBV24-1 and TRBJ2-7; D is undetermined. The germline gives CDR1 KGHDR, CDR2 SFDVKD. With 0 bases removed from V and 0 bases from J, the gap between germline ends came to 8 bases. This CDR3 is 15 amino acids long. CDR3 region: CATSDLSLGSYEQYF. CDR3 bases: TGTGCCACCAGTGATTTGTCTCTGGGCTCCTACGAGCAGTACTTC.

This clone was counted a few times. The V call is TRBV6-1, the J call TRBJ1-5, with no clear D. Germline V gene sequence: CDR1 MNHNS, CDR2 SASEGT. With 2 bases removed from V and 11 bases from J, the gap between germline ends came to 19 bases. CDR3 size: 15 residues. This CDR3 is CASSEWWRLIEAQHF. The CDR3 region has the DNA TGTGCCAGCAGTGAATGGTGGCGGCTCATTGAGGCCCAGCATTTT.

The chain couples TRBV7-2 to TRBJ1-5, with TRBD1 identical over 8 bases. Germline loops: CDR1 SGHTA, CDR2 FQGNSA. The length of the CDR3 is 13 residues. The junction had 3 bases not matched to a gene; V was cut back by 4 bases and J by 7 bases. Here the CDR3 reads CASSSDRAQPQHF. In DNA form, the CDR3 reads TGTGCCAGCAGCTCGGACAGGGCACAGCCCCAGCATTTT.

This chain joins TRBV27 and TRBJ2-3; the D is unclear. This CDR3 comprises 15 residues. The V gene's germline CDR1 is MNHEY and CDR2 SMNVEV (reference sequence). V was clipped by 3 bases and J by 2 bases, with 12 bases between them. The CDR3 protein is CASSFWPPPTDTQYF. The CDR3 nucleotides are TGTGCCAGCAGTTTTTGGCCACCCCCCACAGATACGCAGTATTTT.

The rearrangement links TRBV7-6 to TRBJ1-2, with TRBD1 matching over 7 bases. The ends lost 5 bases at V and 2 bases at J; junction bases unmatched: 5. The CDR3 covers 14 residues. Germline lookup yields CDR1 SGHVS and CDR2 FNYEAQ. The CDR3 region has the DNA TGTGCCAGCAGCCCGGGACAGAAGAACTATGGCTACACCTTC. This sequence encodes CASSPGQKNYGYTF.